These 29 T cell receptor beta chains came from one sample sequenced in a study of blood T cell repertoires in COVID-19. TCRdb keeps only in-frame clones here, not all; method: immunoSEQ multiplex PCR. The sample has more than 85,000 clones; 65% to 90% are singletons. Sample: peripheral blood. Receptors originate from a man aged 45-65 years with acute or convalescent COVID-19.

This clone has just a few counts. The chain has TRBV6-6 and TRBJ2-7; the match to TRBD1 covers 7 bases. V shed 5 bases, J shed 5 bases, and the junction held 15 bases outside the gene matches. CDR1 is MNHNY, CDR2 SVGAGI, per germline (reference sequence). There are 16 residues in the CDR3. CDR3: CASSTPRRVGGDEQYF. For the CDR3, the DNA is TGTGCCAGCAGTACCCCCCGTAGGGTAGGGGGCGACGAGCAGTACTTC.

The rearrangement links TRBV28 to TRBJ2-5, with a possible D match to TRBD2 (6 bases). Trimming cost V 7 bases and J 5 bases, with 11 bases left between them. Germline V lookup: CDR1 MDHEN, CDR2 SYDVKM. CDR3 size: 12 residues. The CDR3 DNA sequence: TGTGCCAGCATGGGACTCCGGGAGACCCAGTACTTC. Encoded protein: CASMGLRETQYF.

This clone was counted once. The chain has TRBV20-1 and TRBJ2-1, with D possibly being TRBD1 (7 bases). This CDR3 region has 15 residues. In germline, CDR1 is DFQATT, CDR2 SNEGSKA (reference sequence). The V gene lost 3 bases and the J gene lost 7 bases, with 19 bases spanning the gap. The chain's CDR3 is CSASTAGGLGNEQFF. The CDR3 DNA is TGCAGTGCTAGTACAGCAGGGGGGCTAGGTAATGAGCAGTTCTTC.

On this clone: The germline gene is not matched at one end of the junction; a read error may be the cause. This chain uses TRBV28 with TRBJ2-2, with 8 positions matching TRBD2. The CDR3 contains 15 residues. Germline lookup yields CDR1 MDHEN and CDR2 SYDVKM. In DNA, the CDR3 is TGTGCCAGCTTAGACGAGCGGGAGAACTCCGGGGAGCTGTTTTTT. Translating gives CASLDERENSGELFF.

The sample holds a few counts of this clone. CDR3 coding DNA: TGCGCCAGCAGCTTGGCGCCCGTTGGACAGATTCCTGGAAACACCATATATTTT. Amino acid sequence: CASSLAPVGQIPGNTIYF. The chain is built from TRBV5-1 and TRBJ1-3; the D gene is possibly TRBD1 (6 bases). V was trimmed by 0 bases and J by 2 bases, leaving 18 bases between them. Per germline, CDR1 SGHRS and CDR2 YFSETQ. The CDR3 consists of 18 residues. Combining the CDR3 with reference TRBV5-1 and TRBJ1-3 gives the whole variable domain KAGVTQTPRYLIKTRGQQVTLSCSPISGHRSVSWYQQTPGQGLQFLFEYFSETQRNKGNFPGRFSGRQFSNSRSEMNVSTLELGDSALYLCASSLAPVGQIPGNTIYFGEGSWLTVV.

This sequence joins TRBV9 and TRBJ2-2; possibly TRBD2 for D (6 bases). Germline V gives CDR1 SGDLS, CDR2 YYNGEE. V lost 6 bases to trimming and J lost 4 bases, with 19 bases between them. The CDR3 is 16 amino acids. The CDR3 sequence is CASTASGTFTTGELFF. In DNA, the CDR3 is TGTGCCAGCACGGCCTCCGGGACTTTCACCACCGGGGAGCTGTTTTTT.

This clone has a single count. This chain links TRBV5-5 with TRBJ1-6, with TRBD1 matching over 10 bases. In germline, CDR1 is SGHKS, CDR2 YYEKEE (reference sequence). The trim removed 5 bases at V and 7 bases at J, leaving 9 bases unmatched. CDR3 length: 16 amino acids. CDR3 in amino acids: CASRHSPGQGNSPLHF. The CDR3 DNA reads TGTGCCAGCAGACATTCTCCGGGACAGGGGAATTCACCCCTCCACTTT.

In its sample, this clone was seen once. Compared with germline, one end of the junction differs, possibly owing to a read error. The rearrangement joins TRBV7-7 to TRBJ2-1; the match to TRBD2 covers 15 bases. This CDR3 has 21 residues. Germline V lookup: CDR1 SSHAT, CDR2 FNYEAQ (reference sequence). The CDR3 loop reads CASSLTPPGTSGRRGGIEQFF. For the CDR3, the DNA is TGTGCTAGCAGCTTAACACCACCAGGGACTAGCGGGAGGAGGGGAGGGATTGAGCAGTTCTTC. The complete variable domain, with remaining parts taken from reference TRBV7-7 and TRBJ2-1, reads GAGVSQSPRYKVTKRGQDVTLRCDPISSHATLYWYQQALGQGPEFLTYFNYEAQPDKSGLPSDRFSAERPEGSISTLTIQRTEQRDSAMYRCASSLTPPGTSGRRGGIEQFFGPGTRLTVL.

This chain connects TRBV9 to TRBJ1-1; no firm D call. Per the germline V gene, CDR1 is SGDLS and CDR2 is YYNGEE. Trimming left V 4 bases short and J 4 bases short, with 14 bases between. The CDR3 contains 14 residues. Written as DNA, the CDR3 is TGTGCCAGCAGCCCCCGGGAGGGAATCACTGAAGCTTTCTTT. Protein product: CASSPREGITEAFF.

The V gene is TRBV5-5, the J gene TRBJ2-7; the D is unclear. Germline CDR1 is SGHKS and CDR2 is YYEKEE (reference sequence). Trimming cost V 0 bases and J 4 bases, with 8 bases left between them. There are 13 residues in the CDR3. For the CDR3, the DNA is TGTGCCAGCAGCTTGGGTCCGTTATACGAGCAGTACTTC. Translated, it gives CASSLGPLYEQYF.

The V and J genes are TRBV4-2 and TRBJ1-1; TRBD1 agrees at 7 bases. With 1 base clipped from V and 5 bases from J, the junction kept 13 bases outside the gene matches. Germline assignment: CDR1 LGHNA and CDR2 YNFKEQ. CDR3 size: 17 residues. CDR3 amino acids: CASSQVRTGLIWTEAFF. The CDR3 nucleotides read TGTGCCAGCAGCCAAGTACGGACAGGTCTAATCTGGACTGAAGCTTTCTTT.

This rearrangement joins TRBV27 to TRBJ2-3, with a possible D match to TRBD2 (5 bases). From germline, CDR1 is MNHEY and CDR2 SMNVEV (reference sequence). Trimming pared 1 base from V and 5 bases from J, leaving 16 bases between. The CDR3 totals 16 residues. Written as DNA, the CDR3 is TGTGCCAGCAGTTTATTTAGCTTGGAGGAGGAAGATACGCAGTATTTT. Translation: CASSLFSLEEEDTQYF.

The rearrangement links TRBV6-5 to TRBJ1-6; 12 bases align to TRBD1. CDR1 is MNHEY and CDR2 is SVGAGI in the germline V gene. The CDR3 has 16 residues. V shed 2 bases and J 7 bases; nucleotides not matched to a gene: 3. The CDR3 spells CASSYKGQGANSPLHF. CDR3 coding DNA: TGTGCCAGCAGTTACAAGGGACAGGGGGCGAATTCACCCCTCCACTTT.

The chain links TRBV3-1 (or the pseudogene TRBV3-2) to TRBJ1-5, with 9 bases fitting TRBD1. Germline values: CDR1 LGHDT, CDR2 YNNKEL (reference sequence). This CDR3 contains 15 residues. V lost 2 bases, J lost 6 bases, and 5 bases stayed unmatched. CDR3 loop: CASSQYRDRAQPQHF. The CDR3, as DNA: TGTGCCAGCAGCCAATACCGGGACAGGGCTCAGCCCCAGCATTTT.

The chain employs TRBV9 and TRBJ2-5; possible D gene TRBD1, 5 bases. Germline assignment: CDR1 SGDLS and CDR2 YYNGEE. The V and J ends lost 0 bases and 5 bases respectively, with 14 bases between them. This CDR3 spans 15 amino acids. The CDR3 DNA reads TGTGCCAGCAGCGTAGAGGACAACCGTTGGGAGACCCAGTACTTC. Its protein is CASSVEDNRWETQYF.

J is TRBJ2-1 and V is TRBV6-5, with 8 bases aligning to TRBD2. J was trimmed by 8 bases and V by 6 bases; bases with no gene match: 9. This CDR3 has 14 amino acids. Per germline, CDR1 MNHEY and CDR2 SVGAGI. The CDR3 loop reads CASRWTSFGDEQFF. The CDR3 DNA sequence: TGTGCCAGCAGATGGACTAGCTTCGGGGATGAGCAGTTCTTC.

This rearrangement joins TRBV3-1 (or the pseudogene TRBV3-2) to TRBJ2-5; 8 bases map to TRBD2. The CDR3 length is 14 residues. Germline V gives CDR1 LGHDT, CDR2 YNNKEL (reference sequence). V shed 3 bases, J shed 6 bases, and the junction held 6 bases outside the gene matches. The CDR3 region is CASSHGGAGQTQYF. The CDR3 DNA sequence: TGTGCCAGCAGCCACGGGGGGGCGGGACAGACCCAGTACTTC.

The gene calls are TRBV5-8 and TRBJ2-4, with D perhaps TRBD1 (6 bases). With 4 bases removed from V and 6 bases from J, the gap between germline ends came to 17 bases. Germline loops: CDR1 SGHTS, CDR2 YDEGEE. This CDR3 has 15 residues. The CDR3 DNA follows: TGTGCCAGCAGCCCCGAAACAGGGTTCGGAAACATTCAGTACTTC. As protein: CASSPETGFGNIQYF.

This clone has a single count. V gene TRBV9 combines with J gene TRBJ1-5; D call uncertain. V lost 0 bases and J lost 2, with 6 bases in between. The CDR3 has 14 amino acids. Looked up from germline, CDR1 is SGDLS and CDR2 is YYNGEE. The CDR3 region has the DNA TGTGCCAGCAGCGTAGCCCTTGGCAATCAGCCCCAGCATTTT. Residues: CASSVALGNQPQHF.

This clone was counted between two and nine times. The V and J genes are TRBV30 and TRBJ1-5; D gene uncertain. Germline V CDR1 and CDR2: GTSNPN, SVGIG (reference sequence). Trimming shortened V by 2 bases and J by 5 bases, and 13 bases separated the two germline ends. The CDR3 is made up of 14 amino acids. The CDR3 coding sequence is TGTGCCTGGAGTCCCCGTTTGGGCTATCAGCCCCAGCATTTT. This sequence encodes CAWSPRLGYQPQHF.

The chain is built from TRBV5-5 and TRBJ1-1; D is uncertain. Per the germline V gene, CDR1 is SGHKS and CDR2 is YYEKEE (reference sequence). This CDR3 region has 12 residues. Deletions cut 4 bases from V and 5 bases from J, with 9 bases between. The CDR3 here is CASSGRVTEAFF. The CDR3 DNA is TGTGCCAGCAGCGGGAGGGTTACTGAAGCTTTCTTT.

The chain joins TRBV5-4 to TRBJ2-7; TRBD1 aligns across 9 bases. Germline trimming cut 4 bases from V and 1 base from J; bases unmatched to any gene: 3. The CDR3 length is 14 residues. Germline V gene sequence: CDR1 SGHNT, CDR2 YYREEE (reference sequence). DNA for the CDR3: TGTGCCAGCAGCCACGGGACAGGGTCCTACGAGCAGTACTTC. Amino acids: CASSHGTGSYEQYF.

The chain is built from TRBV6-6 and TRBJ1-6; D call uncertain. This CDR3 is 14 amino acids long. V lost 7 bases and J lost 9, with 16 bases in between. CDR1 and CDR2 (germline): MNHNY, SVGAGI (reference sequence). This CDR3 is CASNLGERSSPLHF. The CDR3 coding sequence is TGTGCCAGCAACCTCGGGGAGCGGAGTTCACCCCTCCACTTT.

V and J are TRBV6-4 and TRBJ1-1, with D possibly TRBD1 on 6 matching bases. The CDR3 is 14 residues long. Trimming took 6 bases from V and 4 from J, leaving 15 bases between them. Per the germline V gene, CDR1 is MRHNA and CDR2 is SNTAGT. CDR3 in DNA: TGTGCCAGCAGCAAGGGCACAGGGTCCACTGAAGCTTTCTTT. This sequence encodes CASSKGTGSTEAFF.

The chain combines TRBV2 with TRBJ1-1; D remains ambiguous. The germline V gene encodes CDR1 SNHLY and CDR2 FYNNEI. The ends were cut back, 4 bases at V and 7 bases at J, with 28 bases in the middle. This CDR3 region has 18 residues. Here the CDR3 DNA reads TGTGCCAGCAGTGGGGGAAGAATAGCGCCCCGGAGAAGAGGTGAAGCTTTCTTT. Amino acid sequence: CASSGGRIAPRRRGEAFF. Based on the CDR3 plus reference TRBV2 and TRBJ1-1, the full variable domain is EPEVTQTPSHQVTQMGQEVILRCVPISNHLYFYWYRQILGQKVEFLVSFYNNEISEKSEIFDDQFSVERPDGSNFTLKIRSTKLEDSAMYFCASSGGRIAPRRRGEAFFGQGTRLTVV.

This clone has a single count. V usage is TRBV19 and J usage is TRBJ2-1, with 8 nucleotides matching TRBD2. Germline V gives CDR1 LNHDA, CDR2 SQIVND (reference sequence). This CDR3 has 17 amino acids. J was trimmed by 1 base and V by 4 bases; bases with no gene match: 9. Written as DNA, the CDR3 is TGTGCCAGTAGTACCTTAGCGGGATGGCGTTCCTACAATGAGCAGTTCTTC. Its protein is CASSTLAGWRSYNEQFF.

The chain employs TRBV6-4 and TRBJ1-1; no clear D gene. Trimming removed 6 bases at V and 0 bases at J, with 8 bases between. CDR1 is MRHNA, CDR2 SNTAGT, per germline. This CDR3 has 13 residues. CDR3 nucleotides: TGTGCCAGCAGACGAGGATTGAACACTGAAGCTTTCTTT. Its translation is CASRRGLNTEAFF.

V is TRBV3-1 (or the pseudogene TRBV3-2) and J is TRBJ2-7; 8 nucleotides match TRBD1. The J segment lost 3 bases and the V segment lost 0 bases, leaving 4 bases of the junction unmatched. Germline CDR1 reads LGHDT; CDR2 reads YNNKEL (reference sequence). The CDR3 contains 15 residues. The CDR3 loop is CASSQDRGRVYEQYF. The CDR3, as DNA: TGTGCCAGCAGCCAAGACAGGGGGCGCGTCTACGAGCAGTACTTC.

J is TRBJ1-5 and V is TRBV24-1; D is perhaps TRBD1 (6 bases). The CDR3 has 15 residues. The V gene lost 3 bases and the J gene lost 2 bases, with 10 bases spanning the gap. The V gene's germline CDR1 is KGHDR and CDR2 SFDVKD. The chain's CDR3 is CATSDAQGGNQPQHF. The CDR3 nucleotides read TGTGCCACCAGTGATGCACAGGGAGGCAATCAGCCCCAGCATTTT.